Below are 10 T cell receptor beta chains sequenced from a single sample in a study of beta chain features in type 1 diabetes. Expressed TCRB transcripts were sequenced, since all the RNA that had been isolated was reverse transcribed. Assay: immunoSEQ multiplex PCR; the TCRdb copy retains only in-frame clones and omits some. The table has 250,000 or so clones, under 70% seen once. The material sequenced was naive CD4+ T cells from blood. The receptors here all came from a man aged 25 to 40 in good health.

The gene calls are TRBV30 and TRBJ2-1; 7 nucleotides agree with TRBD1. The length of the CDR3 is 13 residues. The germline V gene has CDR1 GTSNPN and CDR2 SVGIG (reference sequence). Losses at the gene ends were 1 base for V and 10 bases for J; bases not matched to a gene: 7. As DNA, the CDR3 is TGTGCCTGGAGTGGGGAACTAGGGGGCGAGCAGTTCTTC. Protein: CAWSGELGGEQFF.

The chain has TRBV29-1 and TRBJ2-1; D ambiguous. V lost 4 bases and J 3 bases, leaving 13 bases between the germline ends. The CDR3 covers 14 residues. The germline CDR1 and CDR2 sequences are SQVTM and ANQGSEA. In DNA, the CDR3 is TGCAGCGTTGTTTCTCGGTCCGACTACAATGAGCAGTTCTTC. Amino acid sequence: CSVVSRSDYNEQFF.

This clone was seen a handful of times. The chain couples TRBV29-1 to TRBJ1-1; D not certain. The CDR3 consists of 10 residues. In germline, CDR1 is SQVTM, CDR2 ANQGSEA. The ends were cut back, 6 bases at V and 9 bases at J, with 11 bases in the middle. The CDR3 loop reads CSVHTLKAFF. CDR3 sequence (DNA): TGCAGCGTACATACACTGAAAGCTTTCTTT.

The chain recombines TRBV29-1 with TRBJ2-7, with D tentatively TRBD1 (6 bases). Deletions cut 5 bases from V and 4 bases from J, with 18 bases between. Germline V gene sequence: CDR1 SQVTM, CDR2 ANQGSEA. The CDR3 runs 14 residues. Here the CDR3 DNA reads TGCAGCGTTCAATTCCGGGACATAATTTACGAGCAGTACTTC. Its protein is CSVQFRDIIYEQYF.

This clone has more than one count but fewer than ten. The chain has TRBV7-7 and TRBJ2-3; D perhaps matches TRBD2 (5 bases). Per the germline V gene, CDR1 is SSHAT and CDR2 is FNYEAQ (reference sequence). CDR3 length: 15 residues. V was pared by 3 bases and J by 2 bases, with 12 bases between. The CDR3 region has the DNA TGTGCCAGCAGCTTGGGAGACCCGTACACAGATACGCAGTATTTT. It yields the protein CASSLGDPYTDTQYF.

The rearrangement joins TRBV5-1 to TRBJ2-5; D ambiguous. The CDR3 loop spans 15 amino acids. Germline lookup yields CDR1 SGHRS and CDR2 YFSETQ. V was cut by 3 bases and J by 2 bases, with 14 bases left in between. The CDR3 loop is CASSWVVGDQETQYF. CDR3 DNA: TGCGCCAGCAGCTGGGTTGTTGGGGATCAAGAGACCCAGTACTTC.

The CDR3 here is CATSGSAIPSYNEQFF. CDR3 DNA: TGTGCCACCAGCGGAAGCGCGATTCCGTCTTACAATGAGCAGTTCTTC. The V and J genes are TRBV15 and TRBJ2-1, with D hard to call. CDR3 size: 16 residues. Per the germline V gene, CDR1 is LNHNV and CDR2 is YYDKDF (reference sequence). Trimming removed 5 bases at V and 4 bases at J, with 18 bases between.

The CDR3 sequence is CASSPWTGPNYGYTF. The CDR3 region has the DNA TGTGCCAGCAGCCCCTGGACAGGGCCTAACTATGGCTACACCTTC. The chain is built from TRBV6-5 and TRBJ1-2; 8 bases are a match to TRBD1. Losses at the gene ends were 6 bases for V and 0 bases for J; bases not matched to a gene: 6. This CDR3 contains 15 residues. Germline V lookup: CDR1 MNHEY, CDR2 SVGAGI.

The V and J genes are TRBV14 and TRBJ2-7, with D possibly matching TRBD2 (5 bases). Germline V lookup: CDR1 SGHDN, CDR2 FVKESK. The CDR3 covers 12 residues. V lost 5 bases and J 7 bases, leaving 12 bases between the germline ends. The CDR3 is CASSSSGLEQYF. DNA of the CDR3: TGTGCCAGCAGCAGCAGCGGCCTGGAGCAGTACTTC.

This clone was observed a few times. J is TRBJ2-1 and V is TRBV25-1; 11 bases match TRBD2. The CDR3 loop spans 15 amino acids. Germline V CDR1 and CDR2: MGHDK, SYGVNS. V shed 6 bases, J shed 7 bases, and the junction held 8 bases outside the gene matches. CDR3 amino acids: CASSPTSGIVNEQFF. The CDR3 bases are TGTGCCAGCAGCCCGACTAGCGGGATAGTGAATGAGCAGTTCTTC.